This T cell receptor (beta chain) was sequenced in a study of identical twins. Template switching added a universal primer site; cDNA carried unique molecular identifiers. TCRdb ran MiXCR on the 5' RACE reads and lists one entry per CDR3 protein. In the table there are about 530,000 distinct CDR3 sequences, more than 20% of which are singletons. This clonotype occurred a few times. The CDR3 covers 14 residues. The V end was cut by 3 bases, the J end by 8 bases, with 16 bases between. The germline CDR1 and CDR2 sequences are DFQATT and SNEGSKA (reference sequence). The donor group consisted entirely of healthy Caucasians. These records were also assigned to another study, of yellow fever vaccine responses in identical twins.

Sequencing used CD4+ T cells sorted from blood. The V gene is TRBV20-1, the J gene TRBJ1-4, with a tentative D call TRBD1 (5 bases). This TCR was recovered from a young woman in good health. This chain's CDR3 is CSASHRGVQEKLFF. DNA for the CDR3: TGCAGTGCTAGTCATAGGGGCGTACAGGAAAAACTGTTTTTT.